Listed below are T cell receptor beta chains from one sample, sequenced in a study of vaccination effects on CD4 cells after COVID-19. Here immunoSEQ multiplex PCR was the method, and the copy in TCRdb shows in-frame clones only, minus some. There are roughly 61,000 clones in the sample; more than 80% occur only once, and roughly 2.7% lies in the top ten. These TCRs' antigens remain unknown. The specimen comprised CD4+ T cells from PBMCs cultured with HCoV-229E spike peptides, sampled before COVID-19 vaccination. The receptors shown here come from a human donor who received a COVID-19 vaccine. Both conserved end residues are part of each CDR3. D genes are given only for firm matches. The listing skips clone size in some rows; elsewhere it reads once, few, many or a size class.

D gene,clone size,V gene,J gene,CDR3 protein,CDR3 DNA
TRBD1,.,TRBV15,TRBJ1-5,CATSSPNLTGGKSNQPQHF,TGTGCCACCAGCAGCCCCAACCTGACAGGGGGTAAGAGCAATCAGCCCCAGCATTTT
.,.,TRBV9,TRBJ2-6,CASSVTGTGANVLTF,TGTGCCAGCAGCGTAACAGGAACTGGGGCCAACGTCCTGACTTTC
TRBD1,.,TRBV24-1,TRBJ1-2,CATSDAGTGGARAYTF,TGTGCCACCAGTGACGCCGGGACAGGGGGCGCCCGGGCCTACACCTTC
.,.,TRBV4-1,TRBJ2-1,CASSQPKGGNEQFF,TGCGCCAGCAGCCAGCCAAAAGGGGGGAATGAGCAGTTCTTC
TRBD2,.,TRBV30,TRBJ2-1,CAWRLVGTSDNEQFF,TGTGCCTGGAGGCTCGTGGGGACTAGCGACAATGAGCAGTTCTTC
.,.,TRBV19,TRBJ1-5,CASSSQVRLEPQHF,TGTGCCAGTAGTTCTCAGGTCAGGTTAGAGCCCCAGCATTTT
.,.,TRBV5-6,TRBJ1-2,CASSLEGTRGYTF,TGTGCCAGCAGCTTGGAGGGTACCCGTGGCTACACCTTC
.,.,TRBV18,TRBJ2-5,CASSPNSQETQYF,TGTGCCAGCTCACCAAACAGCCAAGAGACCCAGTACTTC
TRBD2,.,TRBV5-1,TRBJ2-3,CASSLRGGPEDTQYF,TGCGCCAGCAGCTTGCGGGGGGGGCCGGAAGATACGCAGTATTTT
TRBD1,.,TRBV7-8,TRBJ2-3,CASSLRGPDTQYF,TGTGCCAGCAGCTTAAGGGGGCCGGATACGCAGTATTTT
TRBD1,.,TRBV5-1,TRBJ1-2,CASSLAAGGSGGYGYTF,TGCGCCAGCAGCTTGGCGGCAGGGGGATCCGGTGGCTATGGCTACACCTTC
.,.,TRBV7-2,TRBJ1-1,CASSLRGLWAFF,TGTGCCAGCAGCCTGAGAGGACTGTGGGCTTTCTTT
.,.,TRBV18,TRBJ1-2,CASSPILTGYDGYTF,TGTGCCAGCTCACCAATACTAACAGGGTACGATGGCTACACCTTC
TRBD2,once,TRBV10-3,TRBJ2-2,CAISGSSGASNTGELFF,TGTGCCATCAGTGGGTCTAGCGGGGCCTCGAACACCGGGGAGCTGTTTTTT
.,.,TRBV2,TRBJ2-2,CASSVGGTNTGELFF,TGTGCCAGCAGTGTAGGGGGGACGAACACCGGGGAGCTGTTTTTT
.,.,TRBV2,TRBJ1-1,CASRPWMAEAFF,TGTGCCAGCAGGCCTTGGATGGCTGAAGCTTTCTTT
.,few,TRBV7-9,TRBJ1-2,CASSLAQGQGAYTF,TGTGCCAGCAGCTTAGCGCAGGGCCAGGGAGCCTACACCTTC
TRBD2,once,TRBV30,TRBJ2-3,CAWADLRSGVTDTQYF,TGTGCCTGGGCTGACTTACGTAGCGGGGTAACAGATACGCAGTATTTT
.,.,TRBV4-3,TRBJ1-3,CASSPTSRDLYSGNTIYF,TGCGCCAGCAGCCCAACTAGCCGGGACTTATACTCTGGAAACACCATATATTTT
.,.,TRBV18,TRBJ1-2,CASSPRDSLRGYGYTF,TGTGCCAGCTCACCCCGAGACAGTCTCAGAGGCTATGGCTACACCTTC
TRBD2,.,TRBV11-2,TRBJ2-5,CASGRGSITETQYF,TGTGCCAGCGGGCGGGGGTCTATCACGGAGACCCAGTACTTC
TRBD1,.,TRBV28,TRBJ1-6,CASIRDRLNSPLHF,TGTGCCAGCATCCGGGACAGACTTAATTCACCCCTCCACTTT
.,once,TRBV24-1,TRBJ1-1,CATSVGTGATEAFF,TGTGCCACCAGTGTTGGGACCGGAGCCACTGAAGCTTTCTTT
.,.,TRBV2,TRBJ1-1,CASSAGRMNTEAFF,TGTGCCAGCAGTGCTGGACGGATGAACACTGAAGCTTTCTTT
.,.,TRBV10-2,TRBJ1-1,CASGTTTEAFF,TGCGCCAGCGGTACGACCACTGAAGCTTTCTTT
TRBD1,few,TRBV24-1,TRBJ2-3,CATGDRDRGTDTQYF,TGTGCCACCGGAGACCGGGACAGGGGAACAGATACGCAGTATTTT
TRBD1,.,TRBV6-5,TRBJ1-6,CASSGQGGGSPLHF,TGTGCCAGCAGCGGACAGGGGGGCGGTTCACCCCTCCACTTT
TRBD1,.,TRBV5-1,TRBJ1-4,CASSFRTGREEKLFF,TGCGCCAGCAGCTTTAGGACAGGGAGGGAAGAAAAACTGTTTTTT
TRBD1,.,TRBV29-1,TRBJ1-6,CSVRTGRVSPLHF,TGCAGCGTTCGGACAGGGAGGGTTTCACCCCTCCACTTT
.,.,TRBV5-1,TRBJ2-2,CASSLSLDSRSSTGELFF,TGCGCCAGCAGCTTGTCGCTGGATAGCCGGAGTTCAACCGGGGAGCTGTTTTTT
TRBD1,.,TRBV19,TRBJ1-3,CASSGRDSFVGNTIYF,TGTGCCAGTAGTGGCCGGGACAGCTTTGTTGGAAACACCATATATTTT
TRBD1,.,TRBV6-1,TRBJ1-1,CASSEIWGQGSAEAFF,TGTGCCAGCAGTGAAATTTGGGGACAGGGTTCTGCTGAAGCTTTCTTT
TRBD1,few,TRBV3-1/TRBV3-2,TRBJ1-2,CASSQDQNRGYGYTF,TGTGCCAGCAGCCAAGATCAGAACAGGGGCTATGGCTACACCTTC
.,.,TRBV11-3,TRBJ1-1,CASSLKGGRAFF,TGTGCCAGCAGCTTAAAGGGAGGCAGAGCTTTCTTT
.,few,TRBV20-1,TRBJ2-3,CSASHDVTDTQYF,TGCAGTGCTAGTCACGACGTTACAGATACGCAGTATTTT
.,.,TRBV29-1,TRBJ2-2,CSVEWHLTGELFF,TGCAGCGTTGAATGGCACCTCACCGGGGAGCTGTTTTTT
TRBD1,.,TRBV6-5,TRBJ1-1,CASSYLTSGTGEAFF,TGTGCCAGCAGTTACTTGACGTCCGGGACAGGTGAAGCTTTCTTT
.,.,TRBV6-5,TRBJ2-5,CASSYTDQRQGTQYF,TGTGCCAGCAGTTACACCGACCAGCGCCAGGGGACCCAGTACTTC
.,.,TRBV2,TRBJ2-5,CASGRNLIQETQYF,TGTGCCAGCGGGAGGAATTTGATCCAAGAGACCCAGTACTTC
TRBD2,.,TRBV29-1,TRBJ2-5,CSAGLEETQYF,TGCAGCGCCGGACTAGAAGAGACCCAGTACTTC
.,.,TRBV23-1,TRBJ1-5,CASPNGTDSGGNQPQHF,TGCGCCAGCCCTAACGGGACCGACTCGGGGGGCAATCAGCCCCAGCATTTT
.,.,TRBV6-2/TRBV6-3,TRBJ1-5,CASRYGGPNQPQHF,TGTGCCAGCAGGTACGGAGGGCCCAATCAGCCCCAGCATTTT
TRBD1,once,TRBV6-1,TRBJ1-2,CASSDEGALGYTF,TGTGCCAGCAGTGATGAGGGGGCCTTAGGCTACACCTTC
.,.,TRBV7-2,TRBJ1-5,CASSSPPTQGSNQPQHF,TGTGCCAGCAGCTCCCCTCCGACTCAGGGGAGCAATCAGCCCCAGCATTTT
TRBD1,.,TRBV24-1,TRBJ2-2,CATSGSGQGDTGELFF,TGTGCCACCAGTGGTTCGGGACAGGGGGACACCGGGGAGCTGTTTTTT
.,.,TRBV18,TRBJ2-6,CASSPLGGRANVLTF,TGTGCCAGCTCGCCCCTTGGGGGGCGGGCCAACGTCCTGACTTTC
.,.,TRBV6-5,TRBJ2-5,CASGGTYQETQYF,TGTGCCAGCGGGGGAACTTACCAAGAGACCCAGTACTTC
TRBD2,.,TRBV5-1,TRBJ2-3,CASSQSLAGGLDTQYF,TGCGCCAGCAGCCAATCACTAGCGGGGGGCCTAGATACGCAGTATTTT
.,few,TRBV10-2,TRBJ1-1,CASSARGTEAFF,TGCGCCAGCAGTGCACGAGGCACTGAAGCTTTCTTT